This T cell receptor beta chain came from a study of T cell responses to AZD1222 COVID-19 vaccine. The study, taken as a whole, reports: It should be noted that donors were predominantly white British and more often female, and clonal diversity was possibly underestimated. Of spike-specific TCRs, nearly half reportedly target regions left unmutated in variants. Seropositivity was recorded at baseline in only a handful of AZD1222 recipients.

Points on this clone: Its antigen remains unidentified.

Germline lookup yields CDR1 KGHSH and CDR2 LQKENI. V lost 1 base, J lost 2 bases, and 6 bases lay in between. The CDR3 contains 14 residues. Clones were read by immunoSEQ multiplex PCR, and TCRdb kept only the in-frame ones, dropping some. The sample holds roughly 150,000 clones, 85% to 95% seen once. This TCR derives from an adult who received the AZD1222 COVID-19 vaccine. The sample consisted of peripheral blood, taken 28 days after the second AZD1222 dose. The chain couples TRBV18 to TRBJ2-1; unclear D gene. The CDR3 DNA is TGTGCCAGCTCACCACGGCAGACCTACAATGAGCAGTTCTTC. This sequence encodes CASSPRQTYNEQFF.